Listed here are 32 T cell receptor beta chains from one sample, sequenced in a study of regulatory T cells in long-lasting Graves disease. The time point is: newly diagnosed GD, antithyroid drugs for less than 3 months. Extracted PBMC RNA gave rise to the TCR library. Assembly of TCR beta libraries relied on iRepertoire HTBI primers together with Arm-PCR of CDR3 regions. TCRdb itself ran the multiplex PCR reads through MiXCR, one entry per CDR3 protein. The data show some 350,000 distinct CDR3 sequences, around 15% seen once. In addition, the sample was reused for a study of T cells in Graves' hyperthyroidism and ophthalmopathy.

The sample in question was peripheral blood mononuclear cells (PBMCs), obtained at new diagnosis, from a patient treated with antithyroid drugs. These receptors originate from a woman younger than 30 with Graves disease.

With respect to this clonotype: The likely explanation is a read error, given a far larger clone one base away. In DNA, the CDR3 is TGTGCCAGCAGTTACTCTGTACAGCCCAACTATGGCTACACCTTC. Encoded protein: CASSYSVQPNYGYTF. The rearrangement joins TRBV6-5 to TRBJ1-2; no clear D gene. The CDR3 covers 15 residues. Deletions cut 0 bases from V and 2 bases from J, with 10 bases between. CDR1 and CDR2 (germline): MNHEY, SVGAGI.

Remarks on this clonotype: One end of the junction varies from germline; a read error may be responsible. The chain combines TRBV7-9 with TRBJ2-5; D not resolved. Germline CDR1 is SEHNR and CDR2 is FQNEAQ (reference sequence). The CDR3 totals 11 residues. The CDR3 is CPSFGQETQYF. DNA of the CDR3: TGCCCTTCCTTCGGGCAAGAGACCCAGTACTTC.

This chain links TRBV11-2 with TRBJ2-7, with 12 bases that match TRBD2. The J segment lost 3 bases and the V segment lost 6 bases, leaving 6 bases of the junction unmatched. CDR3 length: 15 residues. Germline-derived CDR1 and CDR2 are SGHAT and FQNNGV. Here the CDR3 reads CASRGLAGTHYEQYF. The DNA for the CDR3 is TGTGCCAGCAGAGGACTAGCGGGGACCCACTACGAGCAGTACTTC.

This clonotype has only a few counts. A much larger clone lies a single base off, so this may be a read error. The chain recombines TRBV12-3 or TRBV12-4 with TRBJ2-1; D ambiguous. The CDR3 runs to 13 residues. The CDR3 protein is CASTFRVYDEQFF. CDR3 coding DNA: TGTGCCAGCACCTTCCGGGTCTACGATGAGCAGTTCTTC.

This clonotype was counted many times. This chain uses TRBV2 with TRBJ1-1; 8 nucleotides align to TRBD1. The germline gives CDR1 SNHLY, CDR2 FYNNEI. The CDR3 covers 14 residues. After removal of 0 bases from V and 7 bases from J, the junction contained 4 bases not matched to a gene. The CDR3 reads CASSEARDRGEAFF. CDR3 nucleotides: TGTGCCAGCAGTGAAGCGCGAGACAGGGGTGAAGCTTTCTTT.

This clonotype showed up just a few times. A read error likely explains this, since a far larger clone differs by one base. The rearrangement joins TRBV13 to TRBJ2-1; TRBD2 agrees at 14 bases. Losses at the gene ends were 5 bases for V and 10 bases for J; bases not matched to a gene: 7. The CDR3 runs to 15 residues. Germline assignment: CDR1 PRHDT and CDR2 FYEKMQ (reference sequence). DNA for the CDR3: TGTGCCAGCAGCCCCCCGGGACTAGCGGGAGCCGAGCAGTTCTTC. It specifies CASSPPGLAGAEQFF.

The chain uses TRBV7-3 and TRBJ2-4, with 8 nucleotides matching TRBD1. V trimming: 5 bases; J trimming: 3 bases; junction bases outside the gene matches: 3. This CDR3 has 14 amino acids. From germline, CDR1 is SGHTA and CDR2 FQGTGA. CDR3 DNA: TGTGCCAGCAGCGAGGACAGGGTCAAAAACATTCAGTACTTC. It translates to CASSEDRVKNIQYF.

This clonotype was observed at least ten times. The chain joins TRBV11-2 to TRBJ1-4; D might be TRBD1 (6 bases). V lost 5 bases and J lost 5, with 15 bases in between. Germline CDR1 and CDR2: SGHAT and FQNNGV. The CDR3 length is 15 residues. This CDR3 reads CASSPVGGVNEKLFF. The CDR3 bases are TGTGCCAGCAGCCCCGTAGGGGGGGTAAATGAAAAACTGTTTTTT.

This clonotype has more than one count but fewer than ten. The CDR3 reads CASSLDQGGGYTF. For the CDR3, the DNA is TGTGCCAGCAGCTTGGATCAGGGGGGTGGCTACACCTTC. The rearrangement links TRBV5-5 to TRBJ1-2, with 7 bases that match TRBD1. CDR1 and CDR2 from the germline V gene are SGHKS and YYEKEE (reference sequence). Trimming cost V 0 bases and J 7 bases; bases outside gene matches: 3. CDR3 length equals 13 residues. The variable domain in full, completed from reference TRBV5-5 and TRBJ1-2, reads DAGVTQSPTHLIKTRGQQVTLRCSPISGHKSVSWYQQVLGQGPQFIFQYYEKEERGRGNFPDRFSARQFPNYSSELNVNALLLGDSALYLCASSLDQGGGYTFGSGTRLTVV.

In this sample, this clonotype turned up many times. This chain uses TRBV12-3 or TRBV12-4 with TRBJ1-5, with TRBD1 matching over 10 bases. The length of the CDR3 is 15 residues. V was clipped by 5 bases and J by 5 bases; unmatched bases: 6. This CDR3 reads CASSQSGTGDQPQHF. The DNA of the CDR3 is TGTGCCAGCAGTCAATCCGGGACAGGGGATCAGCCCCAGCATTTT.

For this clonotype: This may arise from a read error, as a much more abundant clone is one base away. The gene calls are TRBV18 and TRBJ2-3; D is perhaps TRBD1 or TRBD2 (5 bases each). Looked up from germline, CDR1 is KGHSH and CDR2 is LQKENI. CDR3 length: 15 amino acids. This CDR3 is CASPPGTSSRDTQYF. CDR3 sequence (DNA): TGTGCCAGCCCACCTGGGACGTCTTCCCGAGATACGCAGTATTTT.

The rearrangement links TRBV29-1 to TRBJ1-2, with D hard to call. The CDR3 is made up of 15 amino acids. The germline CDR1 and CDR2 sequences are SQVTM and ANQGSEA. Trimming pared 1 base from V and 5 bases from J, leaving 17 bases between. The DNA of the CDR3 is TGCAGCGTTGAAGGAGGAAAGGGCTTTTTTTATGGCTACACCTTC. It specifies CSVEGGKGFFYGYTF.

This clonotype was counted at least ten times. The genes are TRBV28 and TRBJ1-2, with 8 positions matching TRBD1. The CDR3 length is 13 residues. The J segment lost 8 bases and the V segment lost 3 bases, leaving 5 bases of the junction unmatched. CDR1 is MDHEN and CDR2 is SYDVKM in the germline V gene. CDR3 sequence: CASSFTGGVGYTF. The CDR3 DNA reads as TGTGCCAGCAGTTTTACAGGGGGGGTAGGCTACACCTTC.

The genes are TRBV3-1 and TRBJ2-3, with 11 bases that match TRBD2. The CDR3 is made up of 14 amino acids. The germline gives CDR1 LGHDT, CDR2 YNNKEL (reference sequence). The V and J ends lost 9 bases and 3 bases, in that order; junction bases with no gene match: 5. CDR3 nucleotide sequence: TGTGCCAGTATTAGACTAGCGGGGACAGATACGCAGTATTTT. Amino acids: CASIRLAGTDTQYF.

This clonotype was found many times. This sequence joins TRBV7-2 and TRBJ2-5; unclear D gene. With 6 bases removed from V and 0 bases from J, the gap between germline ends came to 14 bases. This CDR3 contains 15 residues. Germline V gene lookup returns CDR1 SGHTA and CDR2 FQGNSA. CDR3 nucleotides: TGTGCCAGCAGAAAGGCCGGAGTGTACCAAGAGACCCAGTACTTC. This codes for CASRKAGVYQETQYF.

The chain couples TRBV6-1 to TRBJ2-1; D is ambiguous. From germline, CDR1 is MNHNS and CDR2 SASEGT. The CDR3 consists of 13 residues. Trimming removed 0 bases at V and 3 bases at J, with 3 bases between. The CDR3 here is CASSEASYNEQFF. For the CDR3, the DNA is TGTGCCAGCAGTGAAGCGAGCTACAATGAGCAGTTCTTC.

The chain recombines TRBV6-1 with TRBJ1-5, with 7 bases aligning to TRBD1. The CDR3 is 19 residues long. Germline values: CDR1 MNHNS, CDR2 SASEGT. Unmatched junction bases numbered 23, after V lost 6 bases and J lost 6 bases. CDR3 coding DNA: TGTGCCAGCAGGGAATCGACGGGACAGAGTACTTCGGGGCGTCAGCCCCAGCATTTT. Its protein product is CASRESTGQSTSGRQPQHF.

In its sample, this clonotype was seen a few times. CDR3 DNA: TGTGCCAGCAGCCTATTTACGGCAGGGGTAAACAATGAGCAGTTCTTC. Residues: CASSLFTAGVNNEQFF. J is TRBJ2-1 and V is TRBV7-9, with D tentatively TRBD1 (6 bases). The CDR3 has 16 residues. CDR1 is SEHNR and CDR2 is FQNEAQ in the germline V gene (reference sequence). The V end was cut by 5 bases, the J end by 5 bases, with 19 bases between. Together with reference TRBV7-9 and TRBJ2-1, the CDR3 gives the full variable domain: DTGVSQNPRHKITKRGQNVTFRCDPISEHNRLYWYRQTLGQGPEFLTYFQNEAQLEKSRLLSDRFSAERPKGSFSTLEIQRTEQGDSAMYLCASSLFTAGVNNEQFFGPGTRLTVL.

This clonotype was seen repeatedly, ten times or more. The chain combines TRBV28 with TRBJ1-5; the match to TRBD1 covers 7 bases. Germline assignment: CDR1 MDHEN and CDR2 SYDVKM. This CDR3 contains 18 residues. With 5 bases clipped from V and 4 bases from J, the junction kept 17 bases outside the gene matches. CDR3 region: CASSGRGQQYRGNQPQHF. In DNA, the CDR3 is TGTGCCAGCAGTGGTCGGGGACAGCAATATCGTGGGAATCAGCCCCAGCATTTT.

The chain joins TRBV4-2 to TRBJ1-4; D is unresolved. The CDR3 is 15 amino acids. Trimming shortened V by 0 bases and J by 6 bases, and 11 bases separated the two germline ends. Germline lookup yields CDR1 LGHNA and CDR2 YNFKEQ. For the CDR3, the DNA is TGTGCCAGCAGCCAAGATCCGGGTTGGGATGAAAAACTGTTTTTT. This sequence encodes CASSQDPGWDEKLFF.

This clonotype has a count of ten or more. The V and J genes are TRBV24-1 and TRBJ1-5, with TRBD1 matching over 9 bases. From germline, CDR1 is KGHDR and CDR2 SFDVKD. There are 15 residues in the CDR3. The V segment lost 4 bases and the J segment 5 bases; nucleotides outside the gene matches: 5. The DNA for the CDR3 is TGTGCCACCAGTGAGGGGGACAGGGACGATCAGCCCCAGCATTTT. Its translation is CATSEGDRDDQPQHF.

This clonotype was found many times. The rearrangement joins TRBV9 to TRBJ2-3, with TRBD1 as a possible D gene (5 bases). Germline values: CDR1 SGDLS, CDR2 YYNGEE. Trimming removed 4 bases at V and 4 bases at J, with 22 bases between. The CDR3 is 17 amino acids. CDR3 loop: CASSTPLRTFGADTQYF. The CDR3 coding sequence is TGTGCCAGCAGCACACCCCTCAGGACATTTGGTGCAGATACGCAGTATTTT.

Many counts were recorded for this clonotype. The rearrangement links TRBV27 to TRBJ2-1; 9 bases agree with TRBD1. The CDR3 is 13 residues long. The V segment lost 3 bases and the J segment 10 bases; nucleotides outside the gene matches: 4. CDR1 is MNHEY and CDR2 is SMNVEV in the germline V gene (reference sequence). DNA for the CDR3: TGTGCCAGCAGTTTCACAGGGGGCAGCGAGCAGTTCTTC. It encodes CASSFTGGSEQFF.

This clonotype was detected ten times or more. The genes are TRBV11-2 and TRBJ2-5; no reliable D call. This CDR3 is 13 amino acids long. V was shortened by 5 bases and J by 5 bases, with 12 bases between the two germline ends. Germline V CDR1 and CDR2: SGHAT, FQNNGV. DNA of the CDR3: TGTGCCAGCAGCGCTGACATCGGGGAGACCCAGTACTTC. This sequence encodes CASSADIGETQYF.

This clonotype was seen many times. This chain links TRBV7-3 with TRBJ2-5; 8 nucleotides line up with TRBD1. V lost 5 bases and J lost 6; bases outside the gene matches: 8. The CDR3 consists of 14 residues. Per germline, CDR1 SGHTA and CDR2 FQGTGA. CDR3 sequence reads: CASSPSGQGKTQYF. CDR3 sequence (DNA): TGTGCCAGCAGCCCCTCCGGACAGGGAAAGACCCAGTACTTC.

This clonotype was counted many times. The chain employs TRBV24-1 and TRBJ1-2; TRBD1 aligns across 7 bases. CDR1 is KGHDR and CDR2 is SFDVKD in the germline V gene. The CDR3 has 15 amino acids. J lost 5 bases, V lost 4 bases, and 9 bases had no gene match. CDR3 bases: TGTGCCACCAGTGACGAATCGACAGGGAGATATGGCTACACCTTC. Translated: CATSDESTGRYGYTF.

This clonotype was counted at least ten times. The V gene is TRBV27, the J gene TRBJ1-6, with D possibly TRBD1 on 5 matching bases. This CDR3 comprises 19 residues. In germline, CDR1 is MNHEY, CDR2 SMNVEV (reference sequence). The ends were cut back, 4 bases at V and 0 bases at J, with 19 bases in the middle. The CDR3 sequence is CASSSSGAVLSSYNSPLHF. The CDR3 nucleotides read TGTGCCAGCAGTTCCTCTGGGGCAGTCCTAAGCTCCTATAATTCACCCCTCCACTTT.

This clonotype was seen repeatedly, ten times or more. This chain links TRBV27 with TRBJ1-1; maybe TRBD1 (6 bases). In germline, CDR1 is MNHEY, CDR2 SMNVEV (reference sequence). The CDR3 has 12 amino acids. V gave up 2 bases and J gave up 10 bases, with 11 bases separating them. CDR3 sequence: CASSLPGQVAFF. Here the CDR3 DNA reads TGTGCCAGCAGTTTACCGGGACAAGTAGCTTTCTTT.

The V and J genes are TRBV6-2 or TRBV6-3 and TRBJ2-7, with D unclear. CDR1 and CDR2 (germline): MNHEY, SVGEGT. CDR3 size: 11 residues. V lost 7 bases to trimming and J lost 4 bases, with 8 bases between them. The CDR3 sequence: CASTGLYEQYF. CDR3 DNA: TGTGCCAGCACGGGTCTTTACGAGCAGTACTTC.

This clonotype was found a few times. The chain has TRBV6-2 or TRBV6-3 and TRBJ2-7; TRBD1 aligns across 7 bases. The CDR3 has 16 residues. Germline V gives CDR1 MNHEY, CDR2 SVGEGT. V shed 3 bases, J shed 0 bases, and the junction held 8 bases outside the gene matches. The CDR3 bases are TGTGCCAGCAGTTATCTTTCAGGGACAGACTCCTACGAGCAGTACTTC. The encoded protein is CASSYLSGTDSYEQYF.

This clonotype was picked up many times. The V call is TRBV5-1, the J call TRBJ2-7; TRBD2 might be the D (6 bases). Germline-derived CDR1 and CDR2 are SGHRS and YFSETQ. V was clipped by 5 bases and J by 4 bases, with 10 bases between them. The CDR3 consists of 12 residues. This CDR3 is CASRRELYEQYF. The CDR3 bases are TGCGCCAGCAGACGGGAGTTGTACGAGCAGTACTTC.

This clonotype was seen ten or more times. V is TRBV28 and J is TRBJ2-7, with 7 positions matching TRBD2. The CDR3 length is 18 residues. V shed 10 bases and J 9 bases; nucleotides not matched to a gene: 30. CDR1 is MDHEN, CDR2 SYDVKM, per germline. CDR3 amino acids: CATSVTGGDRVASGRQYF. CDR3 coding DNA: TGTGCCACCTCCGTTACTGGGGGGGACCGGGTAGCTTCCGGACGGCAGTACTTC. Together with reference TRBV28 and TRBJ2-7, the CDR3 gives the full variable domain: DVKVTQSSRYLVKRTGEKVFLECVQDMDHENMFWYRQDPGLGLRLIYFSYDVKMKEKGDIPEGYSVSREKKERFSLILESASTNQTSMYLCATSVTGGDRVASGRQYFGPGTRLTVT.